One and the same sample provided the 10 T cell receptor beta chains below, sequenced in a study of T cell responses to AZD1222 COVID-19 vaccine. The data were produced by immunoSEQ multiplex PCR, yet TCRdb's version contains in-frame clones alone and is incomplete. The data contain tens of thousands of clones, 70% to 90% of them singletons. This material consisted of peripheral blood, taken on day 0 of MenACWY control vaccination. Receptors originate from an adult in good health.

V is TRBV6-1 and J is TRBJ2-5, with D unresolved. V dropped 1 base and J dropped 5 bases, with 2 bases sitting between them. Per the germline V gene, CDR1 is MNHNS and CDR2 is SASEGT. This CDR3 spans 11 amino acids. For the CDR3, the DNA is TGTGCCAGCAGTGAAGGGGAGACCCAGTACTTC. It codes for CASSEGETQYF.

On this clone: One end of the junction does not line up with germline, which may come from a read error. The chain couples TRBV27 to TRBJ1-2; no clear D. Germline-derived CDR1 and CDR2 are MNHEY and SMNVEV (reference sequence). The CDR3 consists of 12 residues. CDR3 sequence (DNA): TGTGCCACCAGTGCTTCTAACTATGGCTACACCTTC. Translation gives CATSASNYGYTF.

The chain carries TRBV7-9 and TRBJ2-1, with TRBD2 matching 10 bases. Germline V gives CDR1 SEHNR, CDR2 FQNEAQ (reference sequence). V lost 1 base and J lost 6; bases outside the gene matches: 3. This CDR3 has 15 residues. As DNA, the CDR3 is TGTGCCAGCAGCTTAGAGCCTAGCGGGGGCAATGAGCAGTTCTTC. Protein: CASSLEPSGGNEQFF.

The rearrangement joins TRBV2 to TRBJ1-4; D is uncertain. From germline, CDR1 is SNHLY and CDR2 FYNNEI. V shed 8 bases and J shed 8 bases, with 15 bases lying between them. This CDR3 contains 13 residues. The CDR3 is CASGGVTAEKLFF. The DNA for the CDR3 is TGTGCCAGCGGAGGAGTGACGGCCGAAAAACTGTTTTTT.

The chain has TRBV2 and TRBJ1-3, with D uncertain. CDR1 is SNHLY and CDR2 is FYNNEI in the germline V gene. V lost 7 bases, J lost 7 bases, and 20 bases lay in between. The CDR3 consists of 15 residues. CDR3 sequence (DNA): TGTGCCAGCACCCTGAAACAAGGACCGGGCAACACCATATATTTT. Amino acid sequence: CASTLKQGPGNTIYF. Drawing the rest from reference TRBV2 and TRBJ1-3, the complete variable domain is EPEVTQTPSHQVTQMGQEVILRCVPISNHLYFYWYRQILGQKVEFLVSFYNNEISEKSEIFDDQFSVERPDGSNFTLKIRSTKLEDSAMYFCASTLKQGPGNTIYFGEGSWLTVV.

The chain employs TRBV4-2 and TRBJ1-6, with D uncertain. Trimming stripped 0 bases from V and 0 bases from J, with 12 bases between. This CDR3 comprises 18 residues. CDR1 LGHNA and CDR2 YNFKEQ come from the germline V gene. The CDR3 loop is CASSQDLGASSYNSPLHF. Written as DNA, the CDR3 is TGTGCCAGCAGCCAAGATCTGGGCGCGAGCTCCTATAATTCACCCCTCCACTTT.

This rearrangement joins TRBV7-9 to TRBJ2-2; no firm D call. V lost 0 bases and J lost 2, with 7 bases in between. Germline V gene data show CDR1 as SEHNR and CDR2 as FQNEAQ (reference sequence). The CDR3 loop spans 15 amino acids. The CDR3 reads CASSLALRNTGELFF. CDR3 coding DNA: TGTGCCAGCAGCTTAGCCTTGAGAAACACCGGGGAGCTGTTTTTT.

This clone was seen more than once but under ten times. V and J are TRBV5-5 and TRBJ1-1; TRBD1 might be the D (5 bases). The CDR3 consists of 13 residues. Per germline, CDR1 SGHKS and CDR2 YYEKEE (reference sequence). Trimming shortened V by 4 bases and J by 0 bases, and 7 bases separated the two germline ends. CDR3 DNA sequence: TGTGCCAGCAGCGGGGGAATGAACACTGAAGCTTTCTTT. Its protein product is CASSGGMNTEAFF. Complete variable domain (other parts from reference TRBV5-5 and TRBJ1-1): DAGVTQSPTHLIKTRGQQVTLRCSPISGHKSVSWYQQVLGQGPQFIFQYYEKEERGRGNFPDRFSARQFPNYSSELNVNALLLGDSALYLCASSGGMNTEAFFGQGTRLTVV.

This clone was detected only once. The V gene is TRBV27, the J gene TRBJ1-2; TRBD1 is a possible D gene (5 bases). This CDR3 is built from 14 residues. Trimming took 6 bases from V and 4 from J, leaving 15 bases between them. CDR1 and CDR2 (germline): MNHEY, SMNVEV (reference sequence). Here the CDR3 DNA reads TGTGCCAGCAGCCCCGGGACGGCGCTCTATGGCTACACCTTC. Translating gives CASSPGTALYGYTF.

This clone is a singleton in its sample. This chain uses TRBV30 with TRBJ2-5; D may be TRBD2 (6 bases). Germline CDR1 GTSNPN, CDR2 SVGIG (reference sequence). The CDR3 is 14 amino acids. V was cut by 0 bases and J by 5 bases, with 13 bases left in between. The CDR3: CAWSVGGSGETQYF. For the CDR3, the DNA is TGTGCCTGGAGTGTCGGGGGTTCGGGGGAGACCCAGTACTTC.